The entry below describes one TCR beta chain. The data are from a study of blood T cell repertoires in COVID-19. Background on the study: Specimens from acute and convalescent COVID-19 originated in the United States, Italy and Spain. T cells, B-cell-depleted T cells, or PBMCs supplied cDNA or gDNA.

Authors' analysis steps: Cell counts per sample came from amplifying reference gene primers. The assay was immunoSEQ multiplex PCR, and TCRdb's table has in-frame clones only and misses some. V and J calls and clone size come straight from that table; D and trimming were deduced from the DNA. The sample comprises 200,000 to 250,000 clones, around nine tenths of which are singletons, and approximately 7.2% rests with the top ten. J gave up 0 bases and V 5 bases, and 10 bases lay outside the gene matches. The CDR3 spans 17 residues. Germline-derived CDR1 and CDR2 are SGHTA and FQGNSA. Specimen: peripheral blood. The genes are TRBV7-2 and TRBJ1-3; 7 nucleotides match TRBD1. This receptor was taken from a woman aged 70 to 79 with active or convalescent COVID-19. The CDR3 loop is CASSAPLQGFSGNTIYF. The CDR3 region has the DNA TGTGCCAGCAGCGCGCCGTTACAGGGGTTCTCTGGAAACACCATATATTTT. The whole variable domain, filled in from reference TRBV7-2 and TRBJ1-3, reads GAGVSQSPSNKVTEKGKDVELRCDPISGHTALYWYRQSLGQGLEFLIYFQGNSAPDKSGLPSDRFSAERTGGSVSTLTIQRTQQEDSAVYLCASSAPLQGFSGNTIYFGEGSWLTVV.